The T cell receptor beta chain described here comes from a study of blood T cells in healthy people across ages. Study observations and caveats: It was not known whether donors were CMV positive (a possible confounder of expanded clonotype changes). Diversity figures derived from one million T cells were judged to underestimate the true value. Versus aged donors, long-lived donors had higher diversity and more naive CD4+ cells.

For the second PCR, which ran for about 7 to 11 cycles, a sample-barcoded 5' primer and a J-beta primer mix were used. There were at least 2.5 million CDR3-containing paired-end reads obtained from each sample. TCRdb recomputed calls from the 5' RACE reads with MiXCR, one row per CDR3 protein. This table holds some 1 million distinct CDR3 sequences, 45% found once. CDR1 MNHEY and CDR2 SVGEGT come from the germline V gene. This CDR3 region has 15 residues. Of note for this clonotype: Its antigen is as yet unknown. This may stem from a read error, because a much larger clone lies one nucleotide away.

The sequence was collected from an older woman in good health. V is TRBV6-2 or TRBV6-3 and J is TRBJ2-7, with TRBD2 as a possible D gene (5 bases). Matching the DNA end better, TRBJ2-5 makes the J call doubtful. Sequenced input: blood. The chain's CDR3 is CASSPMLQRGETQYF. In DNA form, the CDR3 reads TGTGCCAGCAGTCCGATGTTGCAGAGAGGGGAGACCCAGTACTTC.